This T cell receptor (beta chain) appears in the sequencing data of a study of CDR3 diversity in severe acne. Each CDR3 protein is one row after TCRdb ran MiXCR on the PCR reads. The sample carries some 84,000 distinct CDR3 sequences, around 49% recorded once. Trimming removed 6 bases from V and 3 bases from J, with 14 bases in between. Germline assignment: CDR1 MGHRA and CDR2 YSYEKL. The CDR3 totals 14 residues. This clonotype was observed at least ten times. The J gene is TRBJ2-5, the V gene TRBV4-1; possible D gene TRBD2, 5 bases. What was sequenced was blood. The sequence was obtained from a male donor in good health, without acne. The CDR3 spells CASRQSGTEETQYF. CDR3 coding DNA: TGCGCCAGCAGACAGAGCGGTACAGAAGAGACCCAGTACTTC.